These 17 T cell receptor beta chains were sequenced from one sample in a study of blood T cell repertoires in COVID-19. The data were produced by immunoSEQ multiplex PCR, yet TCRdb's version contains in-frame clones alone and is incomplete. The table records about 220,000 clones, over 75% of them present only once. Material: PBMCs or T cells enriched from blood (not recorded which). These receptors all come from a woman aged 18-29 years in a cohort exposed to, infected with or recovered from COVID-19 (not recorded which).

This clone appeared a single time. The chain employs TRBV7-9 and TRBJ2-1, with no clear D. CDR3 length: 12 residues. Trimming left V 8 bases short and J 7 bases short, with 12 bases between. Germline lookup yields CDR1 SEHNR and CDR2 FQNEAQ (reference sequence). CDR3 region: CASSPFENEQFF. For the CDR3, the DNA is TGTGCCAGCTCCCCTTTCGAGAATGAGCAGTTCTTC.

The J gene is TRBJ1-2, the V gene TRBV15; D is perhaps TRBD1 (5 bases). The CDR3 contains 15 residues. Between the trimmed V and J ends, which lost 1 base and 0 bases, there was a span of 9 bases. Per germline, CDR1 LNHNV and CDR2 YYDKDF (reference sequence). CDR3 loop: CATSRGQIPNYGYTF. The CDR3 coding sequence is TGTGCCACCAGCAGAGGACAGATCCCTAACTATGGCTACACCTTC.

The chain combines TRBV24-1 with TRBJ2-7; 11 bases fit TRBD1. There are 15 residues in the CDR3. Per germline, CDR1 KGHDR and CDR2 SFDVKD. Trimming took 4 bases from V and 4 from J; bases not matched to a gene: 5. The DNA for the CDR3 is TGTGCCACCAGTGAGACCGGGACAGGGGGGTACGAGCAGTACTTC. It specifies CATSETGTGGYEQYF.

This chain connects TRBV6-1 to TRBJ1-1; D unclear. The CDR3 loop spans 16 amino acids. Germline V CDR1 and CDR2: MNHNS, SASEGT. Trimming pared 2 bases from V and 4 bases from J, leaving 17 bases between. CDR3 DNA sequence: TGTGCCAGCAGTGAACACCGCCCGAGAGCTGGCACTGAAGCTTTCTTT. It is translated as CASSEHRPRAGTEAFF.

V and J are TRBV9 and TRBJ1-6; 9 bases are shared with TRBD1. Germline CDR1 SGDLS, CDR2 YYNGEE. The CDR3 length is 17 residues. V lost 4 bases and J lost 10; bases outside the gene matches: 15. The CDR3 reads CASSPRTGDNLNSPLHF. CDR3 DNA sequence: TGTGCCAGCAGCCCTCGGACAGGGGATAATTTGAACTCACCCCTCCACTTT.

This chain connects TRBV6-2 or TRBV6-3 to TRBJ2-7, with 11 bases lining up with TRBD2. Germline V gives CDR1 MNHEY, CDR2 SVGEGT. J lost 2 bases, V lost 5 bases, and 8 bases had no gene match. This CDR3 region has 16 residues. CDR3 in DNA: TGTGCCAGCAGTCTGATAGCGGGAGGGCCCACCTACGAGCAGTACTTC. Amino acid sequence: CASSLIAGGPTYEQYF.

This rearrangement joins TRBV5-1 to TRBJ2-7, with 7 bases fitting TRBD1. The germline CDR1 and CDR2 sequences are SGHRS and YFSETQ. The CDR3 length is 13 residues. V shed 0 bases and J 7 bases; nucleotides not matched to a gene: 4. This CDR3 reads CASSLGQGVEQYF. Written as DNA, the CDR3 is TGCGCCAGCAGCTTGGGCCAGGGGGTAGAGCAGTACTTC. The whole variable domain, filled in from reference TRBV5-1 and TRBJ2-7, reads KAGVTQTPRYLIKTRGQQVTLSCSPISGHRSVSWYQQTPGQGLQFLFEYFSETQRNKGNFPGRFSGRQFSNSRSEMNVSTLELGDSALYLCASSLGQGVEQYFGPGTRLTVT.

The chain uses TRBV2 and TRBJ2-1; D remains ambiguous. CDR1 and CDR2 from the germline V gene are SNHLY and FYNNEI. CDR3 size: 13 residues. V gave up 4 bases and J gave up 4 bases, with 8 bases separating them. DNA of the CDR3: TGTGCCAGCAGTGGTGTTAGTTACAATGAGCAGTTCTTC. It translates to CASSGVSYNEQFF.

The V and J genes are TRBV6-5 and TRBJ1-1; 10 nucleotides align to TRBD1. Germline V gives CDR1 MNHEY, CDR2 SVGAGI. This CDR3 spans 15 amino acids. The V gene end was trimmed by 4 bases and the J gene end by 1 base; junction bases not matched to a gene: 3. Here the CDR3 reads CASSFGTGANTEAFF. DNA of the CDR3: TGTGCCAGCAGTTTCGGGACAGGGGCGAACACTGAAGCTTTCTTT.

The chain has TRBV18 and TRBJ1-1; TRBD1 might be the D (5 bases). The ends were cut back, 6 bases at V and 0 bases at J, with 8 bases in the middle. The CDR3 contains 13 residues. Germline values: CDR1 KGHSH, CDR2 LQKENI. The CDR3 coding sequence is TGTGCCAGCTCGTCGACAGTGAACACTGAAGCTTTCTTT. Amino acid sequence: CASSSTVNTEAFF.

The V and J genes are TRBV5-1 and TRBJ1-5, with no clear D. The CDR3 totals 13 residues. The V gene lost 0 bases and the J gene lost 6 bases, with 7 bases spanning the gap. Germline CDR1 is SGHRS and CDR2 is YFSETQ. This CDR3 is CASSLDVGQPQHF. The DNA of the CDR3 is TGCGCCAGCAGCTTGGACGTCGGTCAGCCCCAGCATTTT.

The V and J genes are TRBV12-3 or TRBV12-4 and TRBJ2-2; TRBD2 is a possible D gene (5 bases). The V and J ends lost 10 bases and 5 bases respectively, with 11 bases between them. The CDR3 has 12 residues. The CDR3 DNA is TGTGCCATCGACACGGGGACCGGGGAGCTGTTTTTT. Protein: CAIDTGTGELFF.

The chain combines TRBV5-1 with TRBJ2-1; 7 bases align to TRBD2. Unmatched junction bases numbered 5, after V lost 1 base and J lost 7 bases. Germline CDR1 is SGHRS and CDR2 is YFSETQ. CDR3 length: 14 amino acids. The CDR3 loop reads CASSLSGTINEQFF. The CDR3 region has the DNA TGCGCCAGCAGCTTGTCCGGGACTATAAATGAGCAGTTCTTC.

The CDR3 DNA reads as TGTGCCAGCAGCCAAGGGGCGGGGGCGGAGTACGAGCAGTACTTC. Translation: CASSQGAGAEYEQYF. The V call is TRBV4-2, the J call TRBJ2-7; a weak D match, TRBD2 (7 bases). CDR1 is LGHNA, CDR2 YNFKEQ, per germline. This CDR3 region has 15 residues. The V end was cut by 1 base, the J end by 4 bases, with 14 bases between.

The CDR3 DNA reads TGTGCCAGCAGTTCGGGACAGAACTATGGCTACACCTTC. Translated: CASSSGQNYGYTF. This chain joins TRBV6-2 or TRBV6-3 and TRBJ1-2, with 7 bases aligning to TRBD1. This CDR3 is built from 13 residues. Trimming removed 4 bases from V and 2 bases from J; junction bases left unmatched: 1. The V gene's germline CDR1 is MNHEY and CDR2 SVGEGT.

This clone was observed a single time. The chain has TRBV10-3 and TRBJ2-3; 8 bases fit TRBD2. CDR1 is ENHRY, CDR2 SYGVKD, per germline. Trimming cost V 0 bases and J 5 bases; bases outside gene matches: 10. The CDR3 runs to 17 residues. The CDR3 reads CAISESISGGMKDTQYF. In DNA, the CDR3 is TGTGCCATCAGTGAGTCTATCTCGGGAGGGATGAAAGATACGCAGTATTTT.

The rearrangement links TRBV6-5 to TRBJ2-7; 15 positions agree with TRBD2. This CDR3 contains 15 residues. V shed 6 bases and J 1 base; nucleotides not matched to a gene: 1. The germline gives CDR1 MNHEY, CDR2 SVGAGI. The chain's CDR3 is CASRGLAGGSYEQYF. The CDR3 DNA follows: TGTGCCAGCAGGGGACTAGCGGGGGGATCCTACGAGCAGTACTTC.